A single sample gave rise to the 12 T cell receptor beta chains below, sequenced in a study of shared clonotypes between healthy human individuals. Profiling relied on immunoSEQ multiplex PCR, and the TCRdb table lists in-frame clones only, not all of them. The data show 2 million to 2.5 million clones, more than 90% seen once. The source material was naive CD4+ T cells sorted from blood. Regarding subset: CD45RA+ positively selected. These TCRs come from a man between 18 and 35 years old in good health.

This chain uses TRBV27 with TRBJ1-6; 7 positions match TRBD1. Per the germline V gene, CDR1 is MNHEY and CDR2 is SMNVEV (reference sequence). The CDR3 loop spans 15 amino acids. V lost 5 bases and J lost 8; bases outside the gene matches: 9. CDR3 residues: CASSARTGGDSPLHF. In DNA form, the CDR3 reads TGTGCCAGCAGTGCGCGGACAGGCGGAGATTCACCCCTCCACTTT.

This chain uses TRBV28 with TRBJ2-7; 7 positions match TRBD2. The germline gives CDR1 MDHEN, CDR2 SYDVKM. The CDR3 length is 13 residues. Trimming cost V 8 bases and J 4 bases; bases outside gene matches: 8. The CDR3 reads CASGGGLKYEQYF. The CDR3 nucleotides are TGTGCCAGCGGGGGGGGACTCAAATACGAGCAGTACTTC.

The rearrangement uses TRBV10-3 and TRBJ2-7, with 7 nucleotides matching TRBD1. Per the germline V gene, CDR1 is ENHRY and CDR2 is SYGVKD. Germline trimming cut 7 bases from V and 6 bases from J; bases unmatched to any gene: 9. The CDR3 contains 13 residues. The CDR3 sequence is CAINDRYRGEQYF. For the CDR3, the DNA is TGTGCCATCAATGACCGATACAGGGGCGAGCAGTACTTC.

The chain carries TRBV28 and TRBJ2-7; 7 nucleotides match TRBD2. CDR3 size: 13 residues. Germline V lookup: CDR1 MDHEN, CDR2 SYDVKM. V shed 2 bases, J shed 9 bases, and the junction held 7 bases outside the gene matches. This CDR3 reads CASSLIGGGPQYF. The CDR3 DNA reads TGTGCCAGCAGTTTAATAGGCGGGGGACCGCAGTACTTC.

This clone was seen once. The CDR3 loop is CASSLFEGIVYNEQFF. The DNA of the CDR3 is TGTGCCAGCAGCTTGTTCGAGGGAATTGTCTACAATGAGCAGTTCTTC. V usage is TRBV5-6 and J usage is TRBJ2-1, with a possible D match to TRBD2 (5 bases). The CDR3 spans 16 residues. Germline CDR1 and CDR2: SGHDT and YYEEEE. The V and J ends lost 1 base and 3 bases respectively, with 14 bases between them.

The rearrangement uses TRBV28 and TRBJ1-2; D might be TRBD1 (6 bases). Germline CDR1 MDHEN, CDR2 SYDVKM. This CDR3 contains 16 residues. Between the trimmed V and J ends, which lost 5 bases and 4 bases, there was a span of 20 bases. CDR3 nucleotide sequence: TGTGCCAGCAGTATACAGGGATCCCCCGGTACCTATGGCTACACCTTC. Its protein is CASSIQGSPGTYGYTF.

The chain has TRBV7-9 and TRBJ1-1; 10 bases fit TRBD1. The trim removed 5 bases at V and 5 bases at J, leaving 8 bases unmatched. The CDR3 extends over 15 amino acids. Germline CDR1 and CDR2: SEHNR and FQNEAQ (reference sequence). CDR3 nucleotides: TGTGCCAGCAGCCAAGACGGGACAGGGGAAACTGAAGCTTTCTTT. It specifies CASSQDGTGETEAFF.

This chain links TRBV5-6 with TRBJ2-7, with unresolved D. V was pared by 4 bases and J by 0 bases, with 14 bases between. From germline, CDR1 is SGHDT and CDR2 YYEEEE. This CDR3 spans 15 amino acids. CDR3 nucleotides: TGTGCCAGCAGCCGGTCTTTTCGTGGCTCCTACGAGCAGTACTTC. This encodes CASSRSFRGSYEQYF.

This sequence joins TRBV11-2 and TRBJ2-7; D uncertain. The V gene lost 5 bases and the J gene lost 2 bases, with 13 bases spanning the gap. The CDR3 totals 14 residues. Germline values: CDR1 SGHAT, CDR2 FQNNGV. CDR3 protein: CASSPPKDPYEQYF. The CDR3 region has the DNA TGTGCCAGCAGCCCCCCCAAGGACCCCTACGAGCAGTACTTC. Looking up the rest from reference TRBV11-2 and TRBJ2-7 gives the full variable domain: EAGVAQSPRYKIIEKRQSVAFWCNPISGHATLYWYQQILGQGPKLLIQFQNNGVVDDSQLPKDRFSAERLKGVDSTLKIQPAKLEDSAVYLCASSPPKDPYEQYFGPGTRLTVT.

This rearrangement joins TRBV6-4 to TRBJ1-6; 9 positions agree with TRBD1. The CDR3 spans 15 residues. Germline V lookup: CDR1 MRHNA, CDR2 SNTAGT. Losses at the gene ends were 6 bases for V and 10 bases for J; bases not matched to a gene: 10. CDR3 nucleotides: TGTGCCAGCAGCAACCGGGACAGGGTCTTGTCACCCCTCCACTTT. Encoded protein: CASSNRDRVLSPLHF.

V usage is TRBV10-1 and J usage is TRBJ2-5; 7 nucleotides align to TRBD2. Trimming cost V 6 bases and J 4 bases; bases outside gene matches: 8. Germline-derived CDR1 and CDR2 are WNHNN and SYGVQD (reference sequence). The CDR3 is 14 residues long. CDR3 nucleotide sequence: TGCGCCAGCAGCTTAGGCGGGAGTGGAGAGACCCAGTACTTC. Protein sequence: CASSLGGSGETQYF.

This chain connects TRBV14 to TRBJ1-3; the match to TRBD1 covers 9 bases. Germline V gene lookup returns CDR1 SGHDN and CDR2 FVKESK. The CDR3 has 14 residues. The V segment lost 7 bases and the J segment 2 bases; nucleotides outside the gene matches: 3. CDR3 region: CASMGTGTGNTIYF. The DNA for the CDR3 is TGTGCCAGCATGGGGACAGGGACTGGAAACACCATATATTTT.